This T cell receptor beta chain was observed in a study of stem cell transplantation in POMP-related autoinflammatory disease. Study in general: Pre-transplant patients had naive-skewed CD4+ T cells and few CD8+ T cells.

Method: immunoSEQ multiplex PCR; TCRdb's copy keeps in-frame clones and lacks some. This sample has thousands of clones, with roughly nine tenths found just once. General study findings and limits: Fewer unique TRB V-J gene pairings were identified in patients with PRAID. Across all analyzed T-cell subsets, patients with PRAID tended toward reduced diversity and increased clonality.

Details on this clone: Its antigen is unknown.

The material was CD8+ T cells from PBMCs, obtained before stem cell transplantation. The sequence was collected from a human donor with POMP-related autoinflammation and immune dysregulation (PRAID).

The CDR3 spells CASSQERQVGSYNEQFF. CDR3 DNA: TGCGCCAGCAGCCAAGAAAGACAGGTCGGGTCCTACAATGAGCAGTTCTTC. The V gene is TRBV4-1, the J gene TRBJ2-1, with D tentatively TRBD1 (6 bases). Germline V gene sequence: CDR1 MGHRA, CDR2 YSYEKL. CDR3 length: 17 residues. V gave up 0 bases and J gave up 1 base, with 13 bases separating them.